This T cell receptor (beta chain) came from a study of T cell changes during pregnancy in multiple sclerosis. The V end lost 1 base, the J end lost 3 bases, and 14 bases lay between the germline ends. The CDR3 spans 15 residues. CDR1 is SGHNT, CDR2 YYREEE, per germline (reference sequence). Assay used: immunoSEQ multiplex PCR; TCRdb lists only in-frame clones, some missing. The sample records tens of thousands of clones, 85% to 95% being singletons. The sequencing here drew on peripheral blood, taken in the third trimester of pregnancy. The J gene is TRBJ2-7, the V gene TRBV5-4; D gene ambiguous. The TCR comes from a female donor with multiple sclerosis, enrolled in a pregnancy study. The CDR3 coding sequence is TGTGCCAGCAGCTTGCGGAGAGGCACCGGCTACGAGCAGTACTTC. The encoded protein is CASSLRRGTGYEQYF. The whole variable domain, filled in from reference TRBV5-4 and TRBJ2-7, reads ETGVTQSPTHLIKTRGQQVTLRCSSQSGHNTVSWYQQALGQGPQFIFQYYREEENGRGNFPPRFSGLQFPNYSSELNVNALELDDSALYLCASSLRRGTGYEQYFGPGTRLTVT.